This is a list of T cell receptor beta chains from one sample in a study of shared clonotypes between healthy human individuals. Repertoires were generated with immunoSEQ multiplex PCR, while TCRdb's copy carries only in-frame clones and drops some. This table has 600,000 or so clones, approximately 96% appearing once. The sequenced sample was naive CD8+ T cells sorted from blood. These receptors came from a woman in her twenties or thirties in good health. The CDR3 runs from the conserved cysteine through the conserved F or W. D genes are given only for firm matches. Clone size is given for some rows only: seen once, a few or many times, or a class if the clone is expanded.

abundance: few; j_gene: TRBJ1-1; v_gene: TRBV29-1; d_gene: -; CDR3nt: TGCAGCGTTGAGCTGAACACTGAAGCTTTCTTT; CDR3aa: CSVELNTEAFF
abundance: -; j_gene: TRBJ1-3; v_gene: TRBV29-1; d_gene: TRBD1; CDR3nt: TGCAGCGTTGAAGCACTGACAGACAGGGTATCTGGAAACACCATATATTTT; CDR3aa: CSVEALTDRVSGNTIYF
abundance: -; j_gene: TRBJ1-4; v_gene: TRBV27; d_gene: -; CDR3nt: TGTGCCAGCAGTCCCTTACAGGGAGGGAATGAAAAACTGTTTTTT; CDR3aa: CASSPLQGGNEKLFF
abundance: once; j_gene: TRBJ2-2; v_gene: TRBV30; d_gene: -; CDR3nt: TGTGCCGGAAAGGGACAATACACCGGGGAGCTGTTTTTT; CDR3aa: CAGKGQYTGELFF
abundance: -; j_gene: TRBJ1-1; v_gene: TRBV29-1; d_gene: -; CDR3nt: TGCAGCGCGGACGGGGGAGGCACTGAAGCTTTCTTT; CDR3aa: CSADGGGTEAFF
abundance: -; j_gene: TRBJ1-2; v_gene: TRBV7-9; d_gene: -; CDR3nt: TGTGCCAGCAGCTTAGAGGTCAAGCCCGGGGGTGGCTACACCTTC; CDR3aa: CASSLEVKPGGGYTF
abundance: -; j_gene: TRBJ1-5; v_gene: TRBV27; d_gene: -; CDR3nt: TGTGCCAGCAGTCCCCAGGGATATAGCAATCAGCCCCAGCATTTT; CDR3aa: CASSPQGYSNQPQHF
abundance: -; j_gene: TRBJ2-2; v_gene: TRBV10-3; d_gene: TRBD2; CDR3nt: TGTGCCATCAGTGAGTCGGTCGTTGGGACTAGCGGGAGAGGCGGGGAGCTGTTTTTT; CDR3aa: CAISESVVGTSGRGGELFF
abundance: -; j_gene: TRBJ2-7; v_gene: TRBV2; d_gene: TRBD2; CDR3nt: TGTGCCAGCAGTGATCCAGCGGGGACCTACGAGCAGTACTTC; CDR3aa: CASSDPAGTYEQYF
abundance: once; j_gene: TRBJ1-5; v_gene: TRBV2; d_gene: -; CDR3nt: TGTGCCAGCAGCGTGACAGGTTTAAGCAATCAGCCCCAGCATTTT; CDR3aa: CASSVTGLSNQPQHF
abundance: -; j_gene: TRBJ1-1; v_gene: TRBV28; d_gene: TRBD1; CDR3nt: TGTGCCAGCAGTGAGACGGGACAGCCGAACACTGAAGCTTTCTTT; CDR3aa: CASSETGQPNTEAFF
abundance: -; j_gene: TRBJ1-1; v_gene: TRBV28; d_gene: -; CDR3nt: TGTGCCAGCAGTTTACTCTCGGAGAACACTGAAGCTTTCTTT; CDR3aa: CASSLLSENTEAFF
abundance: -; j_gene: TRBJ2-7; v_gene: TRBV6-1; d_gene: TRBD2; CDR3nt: TGTGCCAGCAGCGGGAGGTCCTACGAGCAGTACTTC; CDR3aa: CASSGRSYEQYF
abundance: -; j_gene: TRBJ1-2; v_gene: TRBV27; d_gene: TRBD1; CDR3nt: TGTGCCAGCAGTTTATTACTCGGGACAGGGCCCTATGGCTACACCTTC; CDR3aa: CASSLLLGTGPYGYTF
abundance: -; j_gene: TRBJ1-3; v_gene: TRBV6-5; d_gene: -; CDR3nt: TGTGCCAGCAGTTACCTGGGGAAAGGAAACACCATATATTTT; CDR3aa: CASSYLGKGNTIYF
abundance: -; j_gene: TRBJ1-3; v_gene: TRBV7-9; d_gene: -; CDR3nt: TGTGCCAGCAGCTTTGAAGGCGAAGTGGGAAACACCATATATTTT; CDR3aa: CASSFEGEVGNTIYF
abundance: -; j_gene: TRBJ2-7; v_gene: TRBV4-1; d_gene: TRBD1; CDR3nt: TGCGCCAGCAGCCCCCAAGGGGGCGCAATGGTCTACGAGCAGTACTTC; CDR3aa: CASSPQGGAMVYEQYF
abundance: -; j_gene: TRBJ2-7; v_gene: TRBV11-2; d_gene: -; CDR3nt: TGTGCCAGCAGCTTAGGTGGTCTAGTGAGTCCCGGATGGGACGAGCAGTACTTC; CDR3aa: CASSLGGLVSPGWDEQYF
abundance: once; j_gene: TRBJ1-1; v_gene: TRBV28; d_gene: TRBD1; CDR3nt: TGTGCCAGCCAGGGGGTCGAAGCTTTCTTT; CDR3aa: CASQGVEAFF
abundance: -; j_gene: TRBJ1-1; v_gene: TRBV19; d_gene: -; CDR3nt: TGTGCCAGTAGTTACAGGAACACTGAAGCTTTCTTT; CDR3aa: CASSYRNTEAFF
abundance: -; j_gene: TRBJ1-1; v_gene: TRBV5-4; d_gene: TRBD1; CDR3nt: TGTGCCAGCAGCATACAGGGGCAGGGCACTGAAGCTTTCTTT; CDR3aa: CASSIQGQGTEAFF
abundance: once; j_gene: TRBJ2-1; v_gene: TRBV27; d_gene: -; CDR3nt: TGTGCCAGCAGTTTGGGGGCGCATGAGCAGTTCTTC; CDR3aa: CASSLGAHEQFF
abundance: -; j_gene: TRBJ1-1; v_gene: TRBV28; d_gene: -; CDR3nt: TGTGCCAGCAGTTCTGATGAAGCTTTCTTT; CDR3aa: CASSSDEAFF
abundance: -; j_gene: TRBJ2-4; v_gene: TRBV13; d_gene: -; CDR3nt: TGTGCCAGCAGCGAGGTGGACCGAAACATTCAGTACTTC; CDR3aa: CASSEVDRNIQYF
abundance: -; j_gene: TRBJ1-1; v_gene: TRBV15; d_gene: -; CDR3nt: TGTGCCACCAGAAAGAGGGCGGGGGGCACTGAAGCTTTCTTT; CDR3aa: CATRKRAGGTEAFF
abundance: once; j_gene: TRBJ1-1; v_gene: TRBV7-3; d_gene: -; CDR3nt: TGTGCCAGTCGCTTTAAGGGTCGGACTGAAGCTTTCTTT; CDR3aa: CASRFKGRTEAFF
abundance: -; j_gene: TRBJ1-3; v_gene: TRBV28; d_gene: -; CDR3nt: TGTGCCAGCAGTTTGCTGAGGGAGGGTACTGGAAACACCATATATTTT; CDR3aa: CASSLLREGTGNTIYF
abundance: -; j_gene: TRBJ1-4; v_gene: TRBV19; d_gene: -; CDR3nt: TGTGCCAGATGCAGGGCGGTTGCAACTAATGAAAAACTGTTTTTT; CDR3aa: CARCRAVATNEKLFF
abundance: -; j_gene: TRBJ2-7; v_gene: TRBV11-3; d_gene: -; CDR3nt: TGTGCCAGCAGCCCCGGGACAACGTACGAGCAGTACTTC; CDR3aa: CASSPGTTYEQYF
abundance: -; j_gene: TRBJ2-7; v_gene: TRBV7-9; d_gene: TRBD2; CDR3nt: TGTGCCAGCAGCTTTGCGGGAGTATTGTACGAGCAGTACTTC; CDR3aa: CASSFAGVLYEQYF
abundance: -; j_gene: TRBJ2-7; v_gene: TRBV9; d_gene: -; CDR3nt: TGTGCCAGCAGCCTGGGGGCCGGACTCGGCGACGAGCAGTACTTC; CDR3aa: CASSLGAGLGDEQYF